The 9 T cell receptor beta chains in this list originate from one sample, sequenced in a study of graft-versus-host responses after intestinal transplantation (dated by TCRdb to about 2021). The time point label, read with the paper, signifies: cells obtained before transplantation from donor or recipient. Mixed lymphocyte reactions plated around 200,000 CFSE-labeled pre-transplant responders with around 200,000 irradiated violet-dye-labeled stimulators and were cultured for six to seven days. Libraries were made using the immunoSEQ multiplex PCR assay. Not all clones reach the TCRdb copy of this immuneACCESS table, which keeps in-frame sequences only. Checked studies attribute under half of the gap to unresolved V genes and leave the rest unexplained. For this sample the table gives about 13,000 clones, of which less than 40% were detected only once. The ten largest make up around 2.5% of the sample.

The sequencing used alloreactive CD8+ T cells from a mixed lymphocyte reaction culture, collected before intestinal transplant. The cell subset or site label of this sample denotes: CFSE-low proliferating T cells sorted from approximately six-day pre-transplant mixed lymphocyte reaction (GvH or HvG direction). Source of these receptors: a human patient who received an intestinal transplant.

This clone is deemed medium-sized. J is TRBJ2-7 and V is TRBV6-5; D remains unclear. Trimming removed 5 bases from V and 5 bases from J, with 13 bases in between. The CDR3 contains 13 residues. Looked up from germline, CDR1 is MNHEY and CDR2 is SVGAGI. In DNA form, the CDR3 reads TGTGCCAGCAGTCTAGGTTGGGCGAACGAGCAGTACTTC. Translating it yields CASSLGWANEQYF.

This clone has a handful of counts. A much larger clone lies a single base off, so this may be a read error. V usage is TRBV9 and J usage is TRBJ2-1; D unclear. Germline CDR1 SGDLS, CDR2 YYNGEE. This CDR3 comprises 14 residues. Here the CDR3 DNA reads TGTGCCAGCTGCGTAGATGACTGGCCCAATGAGCAGTTCTTC. Residues: CASCVDDWPNEQFF.

The V and J genes are TRBV6-5 and TRBJ2-5, with D hard to call. V gave up 0 bases and J gave up 4 bases, with 6 bases separating them. The CDR3 loop spans 13 amino acids. Germline CDR1 and CDR2: MNHEY and SVGAGI. CDR3 region: CASSYSVVETQYF. CDR3 DNA: TGTGCCAGCAGTTACTCGGTCGTAGAGACCCAGTACTTC.

This chain connects TRBV6-1 to TRBJ1-1; the D gene is possibly TRBD1 (6 bases). Per the germline V gene, CDR1 is MNHNS and CDR2 is SASEGT. V shed 3 bases and J shed 7 bases, with 15 bases lying between them. This CDR3 spans 14 amino acids. CDR3 amino acids: CASSDAGAAIEAFF. The DNA for the CDR3 is TGTGCCAGCAGTGATGCAGGGGCCGCAATTGAAGCTTTCTTT.

The CDR3 region is CASSRRLAGAYEQYF. Here the CDR3 DNA reads TGTGCCAGCAGCCGAAGACTAGCGGGAGCCTACGAGCAGTACTTC. V gene TRBV7-6 combines with J gene TRBJ2-7; 12 nucleotides agree with TRBD2. Germline-derived CDR1 and CDR2 are SGHVS and FNYEAQ. The CDR3 has 15 amino acids. V shed 5 bases, J shed 2 bases, and the junction held 4 bases outside the gene matches.

By share, this clone ranks as medium-sized. CDR3 sequence: CASSVALAEPYEQYF. The CDR3 nucleotides are TGTGCCAGCAGCGTAGCACTAGCGGAACCCTACGAGCAGTACTTC. V usage is TRBV9 and J usage is TRBJ2-7, with 8 bases lining up with TRBD2. Germline trimming cut 0 bases from V and 2 bases from J; bases unmatched to any gene: 4. The CDR3 has 15 residues. CDR1 is SGDLS, CDR2 YYNGEE, per germline.

The chain carries TRBV19 and TRBJ2-1, with D perhaps TRBD2 (7 bases). Looked up from germline, CDR1 is LNHDA and CDR2 is SQIVND (reference sequence). The CDR3 length is 16 residues. The V gene lost 1 base and the J gene lost 4 bases, with 14 bases spanning the gap. The chain's CDR3 is CASSIGGGGPYNEQFF. The DNA for the CDR3 is TGTGCCAGTAGTATAGGTGGCGGGGGCCCTTACAATGAGCAGTTCTTC.

This clone ranks as medium-sized. The chain combines TRBV29-1 with TRBJ1-2, with 7 bases aligning to TRBD1. CDR3 size: 13 residues. Losses at the gene ends were 5 bases for V and 4 bases for J; bases not matched to a gene: 7. Germline lookup yields CDR1 SQVTM and CDR2 ANQGSEA. The CDR3: CSVWDSVAYGYTF. The DNA of the CDR3 is TGCAGCGTTTGGGACAGCGTAGCCTATGGCTACACCTTC. Complete variable domain (other parts from reference TRBV29-1 and TRBJ1-2): SAVISQKPSRDICQRGTSLTIQCQVDSQVTMMFWYRQQPGQSLTLIATANQGSEATYESGFVIDKFPISRPNLTFSTLTVSNMSPEDSSIYLCSVWDSVAYGYTFGSGTRLTVV.

A few counts support this clone. A much larger clone lies one base from this, so it may be a read error. The CDR3 region has the DNA TGTGCCAGCAGTTACTACGGACAGGGGGATGGCTACACCTTC. This gives the protein CASSYYGQGDGYTF. This chain uses TRBV6-5 with TRBJ1-2; 10 positions match TRBD1. The CDR3 is 14 residues long. V dropped 1 base and J dropped 6; count of bases not matched to a gene: 2. The germline CDR1 and CDR2 sequences are MNHEY and SVGAGI.